One T cell receptor beta chain is described in this entry. Its antigen is not yet known. One end of the junction is discordant with germline, which a read error may explain. The study deep-sequenced TCR repertoires of sorted CD4+ and CD8+ blood T cells from severe aplastic anemia patients and healthy subjects. Ficoll-Paque density gradient centrifugation was used to isolate peripheral blood mononuclear cells. Before DNA was extracted, CD4+ and CD8+ T cells were sorted using either FACS or magnetic beads. There are 14 amino acids in the CDR3, from cysteine to phenylalanine inclusive. Of all the DNA, just the CDR3 is kept, 42 bases in frame from base 1. CDR1 is given as SGHVS and CDR2 as FQNEAQ, both from the germline V gene. The data were obtained in a study of CD8+CD57+ T cells in acquired aplastic anemia (dated by TCRdb to the late 2010s). Some background on the complete study: DNA extracted from sorted CD4+ and CD8+ cells had a mean of roughly 3.4 ug, with a range of 0.2 to 27.4 ug. For healthy donor samples, the average read count was about 10 million for CD4+ cells and approximately 12 million for CD8+ cells. Results the study describes overall, beyond this receptor: CD8+ Simpson's diversity did not differ significantly between patients and healthy controls (P=0.060). Twenty-nine CD8+ CDR3 sequences were shared between patients and controls but appeared highly expressed in patients and within their immunodominant clones.

Profiling of TCR beta VDJ combinations and CDR3 sequences used genomic DNA as the template. An Illumina HiSeq 2000 was the platform used for TCR repertoire sequencing. Turning to the authors' computational methods: TRBV/TRBJ rearrangement plots, CDR3 size and DJ length profiles, and Simpson's diversity index were used to assess repertoires. The immunodominant clone was defined as the most abundant DNA sequence in deep sequencing data. CDR3 amino acid sequences were checked for sharing across subjects and were also compared against the VDJdb database and published repertoires. TCRdb passed the public sequencing reads through fastp at Q25 and MiXCR, retaining productive beta sequences. CDR3 protein sequences are deduplicated, and each keeps its most common genes and DNA. The V and J calls here are based on TCRdb, not the publication. This sample comprises about 420,000 distinct CDR3 sequences, about 70% of them detected only once. The ten largest clones capture more than 3.5% of the sample.

Sequencing was carried out using sorted CD4+, CD8+, or CD8+CD57+ T cells (not recorded which) from PBMCs. This chain is built from TRBV7-8 and TRBJ2-7; the D segment might be TRBD1 or TRBD2, since each matches 5 bases. The origin of this receptor is a human donor in good health, serving as a control. The DNA sequence is TGTGCCAGCAGCCTAAAATATGGGGGTTCACCCCTCCACTTC. Translated, it gives CASSLKYGGSPLHF.